The 20 T cell receptor beta chains given below trace back to one sample, sequenced in a study of shared clonotypes between healthy human individuals. Using immunoSEQ multiplex PCR, the repertoire was profiled, and TCRdb retains in-frame clones only, with some absent. The data contain a few million clones, under 97% of them singletons. The sequencing input was naive CD4+ T cells sorted from blood. Indicated subset: CD45RA+ positively selected. These receptors all come from a man aged 18 to 30 in good health.

Turning to this clone: The sample holds other DNA sequences that translate to the same CDR3. The V gene is TRBV9, the J gene TRBJ2-5, with D perhaps given as TRBD1 or TRBD2 (5 bases each). The CDR3 runs to 13 residues. V was pared by 4 bases and J by 2 bases, with 9 bases between. Per the germline V gene, CDR1 is SGDLS and CDR2 is YYNGEE. The CDR3 nucleotides read TGTGCCAGCAGCACGGGACCACAAGAGACCCAGTACTTC. Protein: CASSTGPQETQYF.

This chain connects TRBV19 to TRBJ2-4; D is unresolved. V lost 0 bases and J lost 0, with 9 bases in between. Per germline, CDR1 LNHDA and CDR2 SQIVND (reference sequence). CDR3 size: 16 residues. The chain's CDR3 is CASSIDHRQAKNIQYF. In nucleotides, the CDR3 is TGTGCCAGTAGTATAGATCATCGACAAGCCAAAAACATTCAGTACTTC.

This sequence joins TRBV11-2 and TRBJ1-1, with 8 bases that match TRBD1. Germline loops: CDR1 SGHAT, CDR2 FQNNGV. The ends lost 5 bases at V and 1 base at J; junction bases unmatched: 9. The CDR3 covers 16 residues. The CDR3 DNA reads TGTGCCAGCAGCCCACAGGGGGGCACGGAGAACACTGAAGCTTTCTTT. Its translation: CASSPQGGTENTEAFF.

V is TRBV6-5 and J is TRBJ1-3; D gene unclear. Trimming cost V 2 bases and J 0 bases, with 11 bases left between them. The CDR3 has 16 amino acids. The germline CDR1 and CDR2 sequences are MNHEY and SVGAGI. DNA of the CDR3: TGTGCCAGCAGTTACACACAAGGGAGCTCTGGAAACACCATATATTTT. It specifies CASSYTQGSSGNTIYF.

The gene calls are TRBV30 and TRBJ2-7; TRBD1 aligns across 7 bases. The germline V gene encodes CDR1 GTSNPN and CDR2 SVGIG (reference sequence). This CDR3 has 15 amino acids. J lost 2 bases, V lost 1 base, and 8 bases had no gene match. The CDR3 DNA reads as TGTGCCTGGAGTGCAAGGACAGGAGCCCCCTACGAGCAGTACTTC. Its protein product is CAWSARTGAPYEQYF.

V and J are TRBV4-1 and TRBJ1-1; maybe TRBD1 (6 bases). V was clipped by 3 bases and J by 1 base, with 9 bases between them. From germline, CDR1 is MGHRA and CDR2 YSYEKL. The length of the CDR3 is 14 residues. Written as DNA, the CDR3 is TGCGCCAGCAGCCATAGGGGGAAGAACACTGAAGCTTTCTTT. Residues: CASSHRGKNTEAFF.

CDR3 nucleotides: TGTGCCAGCAGCCGCGGACAGGGTAGGGACGAGCAGTACTTC. This codes for CASSRGQGRDEQYF. V usage is TRBV5-4 and J usage is TRBJ2-7; TRBD1 aligns across 8 bases. From germline, CDR1 is SGHNT and CDR2 YYREEE (reference sequence). The J segment lost 5 bases and the V segment lost 4 bases, leaving 8 bases of the junction unmatched. The CDR3 length is 14 residues.

This clone showed up just once. The chain combines TRBV6-5 with TRBJ2-1, with D uncertain. The V end was cut by 2 bases, the J end by 4 bases, with 6 bases between. The CDR3 totals 13 residues. Germline V gene lookup returns CDR1 MNHEY and CDR2 SVGAGI. CDR3 in amino acids: CASSYGVYNEQFF. The CDR3 DNA reads TGTGCCAGCAGTTACGGGGTTTACAATGAGCAGTTCTTC.

This clone was found once. The chain links TRBV2 to TRBJ2-2; 10 bases are shared with TRBD2. Germline V gene data show CDR1 as SNHLY and CDR2 as FYNNEI. CDR3 length equals 15 residues. The junction had 3 bases not matched to a gene; V was cut back by 7 bases and J by 1 base. The CDR3 DNA sequence: TGTGCCAGCATGCTAGCGGGGGTGAACACCGGGGAGCTGTTTTTT. Its protein is CASMLAGVNTGELFF.

This chain uses TRBV18 with TRBJ2-5, with a tentative D call TRBD1 (6 bases). The CDR3 is made up of 15 amino acids. Germline V gene lookup returns CDR1 KGHSH and CDR2 LQKENI. Trimming took 6 bases from V and 5 from J, leaving 19 bases between them. The CDR3 spells CASSPPGHRAETQYF. Here the CDR3 DNA reads TGTGCCAGCTCCCCTCCTGGACACAGGGCCGAGACCCAGTACTTC.

J is TRBJ2-7 and V is TRBV28, with D possibly TRBD2 on 6 matching bases. The ends were cut back, 3 bases at V and 4 bases at J, with 16 bases in the middle. The germline CDR1 and CDR2 sequences are MDHEN and SYDVKM. The CDR3 length is 15 residues. CDR3 loop: CASSLSGPGGYEQYF. The CDR3 DNA reads as TGTGCCAGCAGTTTGTCTGGCCCCGGGGGTTACGAGCAGTACTTC.

This rearrangement joins TRBV5-1 to TRBJ2-1, with D perhaps TRBD2 (6 bases). Trimming took 2 bases from V and 5 from J, leaving 20 bases between them. CDR1 is SGHRS and CDR2 is YFSETQ in the germline V gene. This CDR3 spans 17 amino acids. The CDR3 protein is CASSFIREYNLDNEQFF. In DNA, the CDR3 is TGCGCCAGCAGCTTTATACGGGAGTATAATCTGGACAATGAGCAGTTCTTC.

Concerning this clone: Other DNA sequences in this sample translate to the same CDR3. V is TRBV5-4 and J is TRBJ2-7; TRBD1 aligns across 9 bases. Unmatched junction bases numbered 4, after V lost 4 bases and J lost 2 bases. The CDR3 length is 14 residues. Germline CDR1 is SGHNT and CDR2 is YYREEE (reference sequence). CDR3 residues: CASSTGQGTYEQYF. DNA for the CDR3: TGTGCCAGCAGCACGGGACAGGGTACCTACGAGCAGTACTTC.

This chain links TRBV5-4 with TRBJ1-6; D gene ambiguous. The CDR3 contains 15 residues. V lost 1 base, J lost 8 bases, and 13 bases lay in between. CDR1 SGHNT and CDR2 YYREEE come from the germline V gene (reference sequence). The CDR3 here is CASSLSSGSYSPLHF. The CDR3 DNA sequence: TGTGCCAGCAGCTTGTCATCAGGTTCCTATTCACCCCTCCACTTT.

The chain is built from TRBV28 and TRBJ1-5, with 7 bases identical to TRBD1. Trimming took 7 bases from V and 6 from J; bases not matched to a gene: 12. The length of the CDR3 is 15 residues. The germline CDR1 and CDR2 sequences are MDHEN and SYDVKM. Written as DNA, the CDR3 is TGTGCCAGCATCCTTTCACAGGGGAATTCTCAGCCCCAGCATTTT. Translation gives CASILSQGNSQPQHF.

The rearrangement joins TRBV10-3 to TRBJ1-4; no definite D call. CDR1 and CDR2 from the germline V gene are ENHRY and SYGVKD. V shed 8 bases and J shed 8 bases, with 15 bases lying between them. This CDR3 contains 13 residues. CDR3 sequence reads: CAIGEGGGEKLFF. For the CDR3, the DNA is TGTGCCATCGGGGAGGGTGGCGGCGAAAAACTGTTTTTT.

The V gene is TRBV7-9, the J gene TRBJ1-1; perhaps TRBD1 as D (6 bases). This CDR3 region has 14 residues. The ends were cut back, 4 bases at V and 6 bases at J, with 15 bases in the middle. Germline CDR1 reads SEHNR; CDR2 reads FQNEAQ (reference sequence). CDR3 amino acids: CASSYTGSEAEAFF. The CDR3 DNA reads TGTGCCAGCAGCTACACAGGGTCGGAGGCTGAAGCTTTCTTT.

The rearrangement links TRBV5-4 to TRBJ2-1; 7 bases fit TRBD2. The CDR3 length is 15 residues. Germline V gene lookup returns CDR1 SGHNT and CDR2 YYREEE (reference sequence). Germline trimming cut 4 bases from V and 4 bases from J; bases unmatched to any gene: 8. This CDR3 reads CASSPAGGNYNEQFF. CDR3 sequence (DNA): TGTGCCAGCAGCCCGGCCGGGGGGAATTACAATGAGCAGTTCTTC.

The chain employs TRBV11-2 and TRBJ2-7; maybe TRBD1 (5 bases). The length of the CDR3 is 14 residues. The germline CDR1 and CDR2 sequences are SGHAT and FQNNGV. V lost 5 bases and J lost 2, with 13 bases in between. Here the CDR3 reads CASSPHRQTYEQYF. The CDR3 nucleotides are TGTGCCAGCAGCCCCCACAGACAGACCTACGAGCAGTACTTC.

This clone came up once. The chain carries TRBV7-2 and TRBJ1-6; TRBD1 might be the D (6 bases). The length of the CDR3 is 17 residues. The V gene lost 0 bases and the J gene lost 5 bases, with 14 bases spanning the gap. CDR1 is SGHTA and CDR2 is FQGNSA in the germline V gene. CDR3 sequence (DNA): TGTGCCAGCAGCTTAGCGCTGCGGGGGCGCAATAATTCACCCCTCCACTTT. This encodes CASSLALRGRNNSPLHF.